These 20 T cell receptor beta chains were all obtained from the same sample, sequenced in a study of blood T cell repertoires in COVID-19 (dated by TCRdb to the early 2020s). Libraries were constructed by the immunoSEQ multiplex PCR assay. TCRdb retrieved this table from immuneACCESS and kept in-frame rearrangements only. Not all clones are present; in checked studies, unresolved V genes account for under half, and no reason is known for the remainder. The sample includes just over 300,000 clones, with roughly 89% observed a single time. Clones ranked in the top ten supply less than 2% of the sample. The source material was peripheral blood. These receptors came from a woman under 40 with COVID-19, enrolled during active disease.

V is TRBV2 and J is TRBJ2-1; 10 bases fit TRBD1. V shed 6 bases and J 2 bases; nucleotides not matched to a gene: 4. The CDR3 loop spans 15 amino acids. Germline V gene data show CDR1 as SNHLY and CDR2 as FYNNEI. The CDR3 loop is CASRAGTGAYNEQFF. The CDR3 bases are TGTGCCAGCAGGGCCGGGACAGGGGCCTACAATGAGCAGTTCTTC.

The rearrangement joins TRBV21-1 to TRBJ1-1. TRBV21-1 is termed a pseudogene. This CDR3 has 18 amino acids. CDR3 sequence: CASKAAGGPGEVNTEAFF. CDR3 coding DNA: TGTGCCAGCAAAGCGGCGGGGGGCCCTGGCGAGGTGAACACTGAAGCTTTCTTT.

This chain links TRBV6-5 with TRBJ2-1; possibly TRBD1 for D (6 bases). Trimming pared 7 bases from V and 7 bases from J, leaving 11 bases between. The CDR3 consists of 12 residues. Germline V gives CDR1 MNHEY, CDR2 SVGAGI. DNA for the CDR3: TGTGCCAGCAAGGCAGGGGAAAATGAGCAGTTCTTC. It specifies CASKAGENEQFF.

This rearrangement joins TRBV16 to TRBJ2-2, with 9 nucleotides matching TRBD1. Germline CDR1 is KGHSY and CDR2 is FQNENV. The CDR3 is 14 amino acids. With V trimmed by 5 bases and J by 5 bases, 3 bases remained unmatched. CDR3: CASSGQGITGELFF. Written as DNA, the CDR3 is TGTGCCAGCAGCGGACAGGGGATTACCGGGGAGCTGTTTTTT.

V and J are TRBV7-2 and TRBJ1-6; the D gene is possibly TRBD1 (6 bases). Germline CDR1 is SGHTA and CDR2 is FQGNSA. CDR3 length equals 14 residues. V was shortened by 6 bases and J by 5 bases, with 11 bases between the two germline ends. The CDR3 reads CASRQGQNNSPLHF. DNA of the CDR3: TGTGCCAGCAGACAAGGACAGAATAATTCACCCCTCCACTTT.

V and J are TRBV6-5 and TRBJ1-1; D gene uncertain. CDR3 size: 15 residues. Trimming removed 6 bases at V and 3 bases at J, with 17 bases between. CDR1 and CDR2 from the germline V gene are MNHEY and SVGAGI. The CDR3 is CASSRPSRGYTEAFF. CDR3 nucleotides: TGTGCCAGCAGCCGACCCTCCCGAGGGTACACTGAAGCTTTCTTT.

This chain links TRBV7-9 with TRBJ1-3; the D gene is possibly TRBD1 (6 bases). V was pared by 7 bases and J by 2 bases, with 18 bases between. Germline V CDR1 and CDR2: SEHNR, FQNEAQ (reference sequence). The CDR3 spans 16 residues. The CDR3 is CASTIRGGAAGNTIYF. CDR3 nucleotide sequence: TGTGCCAGCACCATTCGGGGGGGCGCAGCTGGAAACACCATATATTTT.

The chain combines TRBV28 with TRBJ2-7, with TRBD1 matching over 7 bases. Germline V CDR1 and CDR2: MDHEN, SYDVKM. The length of the CDR3 is 14 residues. After removal of 6 bases from V and 4 bases from J, the junction contained 9 bases not matched to a gene. CDR3 residues: CASSPRQGGYEQYV. CDR3 coding DNA: TGTGCCAGCAGCCCCCGACAGGGTGGTTACGAGCAGTACGTC.

This clone has just one count. The chain uses TRBV7-9 and TRBJ1-6; D gene uncertain. V was trimmed by 4 bases and J by 0 bases, leaving 13 bases between them. This CDR3 region has 17 residues. Per the germline V gene, CDR1 is SEHNR and CDR2 is FQNEAQ (reference sequence). CDR3 bases: TGTGCCAGCAGCTCGGAACCTGGGAGCTCCTATAATTCACCCCTCCACTTT. This codes for CASSSEPGSSYNSPLHF. Full variable domain (missing parts from reference TRBV7-9 and TRBJ1-6): DTGVSQNPRHKITKRGQNVTFRCDPISEHNRLYWYRQTLGQGPEFLTYFQNEAQLEKSRLLSDRFSAERPKGSFSTLEIQRTEQGDSAMYLCASSSEPGSSYNSPLHFGNGTRLTVT.

The J gene is TRBJ2-7, the V gene TRBV4-3; tentatively, D is TRBD2 (6 bases). CDR3 length equals 14 residues. V lost 6 bases to trimming and J lost 3 bases, with 15 bases between them. In germline, CDR1 is LGHNA, CDR2 YSLEER. CDR3 region: CASSLRHGSYEQYF. The CDR3 region has the DNA TGCGCCAGCAGTCTCCGGCACGGGAGCTACGAGCAGTACTTC.

This chain links TRBV24-1 with TRBJ2-3; TRBD2 might be the D (6 bases). From germline, CDR1 is KGHDR and CDR2 SFDVKD. The CDR3 consists of 15 residues. V lost 1 base to trimming and J lost 6 bases, with 13 bases between them. CDR3 region: CATSDFKLAGDTQYF. The CDR3 nucleotides are TGTGCCACCAGTGATTTTAAACTAGCAGGTGATACGCAGTATTTT.

The J gene is TRBJ2-7, the V gene TRBV7-8, with 10 bases that match TRBD1. Germline V gene lookup returns CDR1 SGHVS and CDR2 FQNEAQ. V trimming: 3 bases; J trimming: 6 bases; junction bases outside the gene matches: 5. There are 14 residues in the CDR3. The CDR3 nucleotides read TGTGCCAGCAGCTTGACAGGGGGCGAGACCGAGCAGTACGTC. It translates to CASSLTGGETEQYV.

The rearrangement links TRBV27 to TRBJ2-7, with TRBD1 matching over 7 bases. The CDR3 loop spans 15 amino acids. Germline V gene sequence: CDR1 MNHEY, CDR2 SMNVEV (reference sequence). The trim removed 6 bases at V and 2 bases at J, leaving 10 bases unmatched. In nucleotides, the CDR3 is TGTGCCAGCAGCCGCCGAGGGGACAGCGCCTACGAGCAGTACTTC. It codes for CASSRRGDSAYEQYF.

The chain couples TRBV4-2 to TRBJ2-5; TRBD2 matches at 7 bases. V dropped 3 bases and J dropped 4; count of bases not matched to a gene: 5. The germline V gene encodes CDR1 LGHNA and CDR2 YNFKEQ. CDR3 size: 14 residues. Written as DNA, the CDR3 is TGTGCCAGCAGCCACCTGACTAGCAGAGAGACCCAGTACTTC. Translation gives CASSHLTSRETQYF.

The chain couples TRBV20-1 to TRBJ1-5; D ambiguous. The V gene lost 3 bases and the J gene lost 4 bases, with 13 bases spanning the gap. The CDR3 runs to 14 residues. Per germline, CDR1 DFQATT and CDR2 SNEGSKA (reference sequence). DNA of the CDR3: TGCAGTGCTAGTGGGGTCGACTTAAATCAGCCCCAGCATTTT. Amino acids: CSASGVDLNQPQHF.

The CDR3 spells CASRIREEDGYTF. CDR3 nucleotides: TGTGCCAGCAGGATCCGGGAGGAGGATGGCTACACCTTC. The chain is built from TRBV11-1 and TRBJ1-2; no clear D. With 6 bases removed from V and 6 bases from J, the gap between germline ends came to 14 bases. The germline V gene has CDR1 SGHAT and CDR2 FQDESV (reference sequence). The CDR3 is made up of 13 amino acids.

V and J are TRBV27 and TRBJ1-2; the match to TRBD1 covers 8 bases. J was trimmed by 5 bases and V by 3 bases; bases with no gene match: 8. The CDR3 is 15 amino acids. Germline lookup yields CDR1 MNHEY and CDR2 SMNVEV (reference sequence). CDR3 amino acids: CASSLQGALGYGYTF. The CDR3 nucleotides are TGTGCCAGCAGTTTGCAGGGGGCACTTGGTTATGGCTACACCTTC.

The chain is built from TRBV5-1 and TRBJ1-2; 10 positions agree with TRBD1. J gave up 6 bases and V 1 base, and 3 bases lay outside the gene matches. The germline gives CDR1 SGHRS, CDR2 YFSETQ. The CDR3 spans 14 residues. CDR3 bases: TGCGCCAGCAGCTTGCAGACAGGGGGCGATGGCTACACCTTC. Protein sequence: CASSLQTGGDGYTF.

The chain joins TRBV24-1 to TRBJ2-3; 7 bases line up with TRBD2. There are 16 residues in the CDR3. Trimming at V came to 0 bases and at J to 0 bases, leaving 2 bases not matched to a gene. The germline V gene has CDR1 KGHDR and CDR2 SFDVKD. The DNA of the CDR3 is TGTGCCACCAGTGATTTGGTTAGCGGGAGCACAGATACGCAGTATTTT. Its protein product is CATSDLVSGSTDTQYF.

The chain recombines TRBV5-8 with TRBJ2-1; 7 nucleotides line up with TRBD1. The CDR3 extends over 14 amino acids. Per germline, CDR1 SGHTS and CDR2 YDEGEE. The trim removed 2 bases at V and 3 bases at J, leaving 2 bases unmatched. The CDR3 coding sequence is TGTGCCAGCAGCTTCCGGGACAGCTACAATGAGCAGTTCTTC. This sequence encodes CASSFRDSYNEQFF.